This T cell receptor beta chain stems from a study of blood T cell repertoires in COVID-19. Germline CDR1 and CDR2: SGDLS and YYNGEE. V lost 0 bases, J lost 1 base, and 3 bases stayed unmatched. The CDR3 consists of 15 residues. Participants were aged about 18 to 90 years, lived in roughly 25 US areas, and enrolled virtually. Cohort allocation depended upon clinical history that participants reported. Symptom resolution, clearance, or two negative PCRs marked donors in Cohort 3 as recovered. This table comes from immunoSEQ multiplex PCR, and its TCRdb copy is limited to in-frame clones, with some not included. The sample consists of some 170,000 clones, 65% to 90% of them appearing once.

The chain carries TRBV9 and TRBJ1-2; 7 bases agree with TRBD1. The sample comprised PBMCs or T cells enriched from blood (not recorded which). This clonotype originated in a man aged 50 to 60 who had recovered from COVID-19. The CDR3 region has the DNA TGTGCCAGCAGCGTAGGGCAGGGGGTTAACTATGGCTACACCTTC. Amino acids: CASSVGQGVNYGYTF.